The T cell receptor beta chain under discussion was sequenced for a study of CD8 T cells in Susac syndrome (dated by TCRdb to the late 2010s). Regarding the complete study: Whether CD8+ T cell activation and differentiation in Susac syndrome was antigen driven was tested using repertoire sequencing. The investigation overall reported the following: The number of individuals in the TCR sequencing and HLA analysis was acknowledged as relatively small.

V loses 5 bases at its end and J loses 1 base; junction bases beyond the gene matches: 4. CDR1 and CDR2 were assigned from the germline V gene as SGHRS and YFSETQ. Measured from the cysteine to the phenylalanine, the CDR3 is 15 residues long. The kept DNA is CDR3 alone, 45 bases in frame from the first base. As regards this clonotype: There is no known antigen for this receptor. One base away there is no much larger clone; base qualities are not given.

RNA was extracted with the RNeasy kit and roughly 0.45 to 1 ug was reverse transcribed using random hexamers. The immunoSEQ multiplex PCR assay, covering 54 Vbeta and 13 Jbeta segments, was used to amplify TCR beta CDR3 regions. To correct PCR amplification bias, a synthetic template baseline was used for both primer optimization and computational correction. From the authors' description of their analysis: Only productive sequences were kept, with reads annotated to V, D and J genes according to IMGT and analyzed in immunoSEQ Analyzer. To calculate clonality, Shannon entropy was normalized by log2 of the number of productive unique sequences and then subtracted from one. For each patient and control, public and private clones were evaluated within the 100 most prevalent clones. A clone was defined as Susac-specific if it was absent from the healthy and MS cohorts, from some 1,100 published viral clones and from other ImmuneACCESS disease sequences. TCRdb handled the public reads itself, with Q25 trimming in fastp and clone calling in MiXCR, and kept productive beta chains. Rows with one shared CDR3 protein collapse into an entry with the most common genes and DNA. What appears here as the V and J calls and clone size reflects TCRdb's work, not the paper's. The sample table holds about 130,000 distinct CDR3 sequences, of which roughly 94% were seen once. Over 0.1% of the sample is taken by the ten largest.

Peripheral blood CD8+ and CD4+ T cells from healthy donors, Susac syndrome patients and multiple sclerosis patients were profiled using high-throughput TCR beta sequencing. Multiple sclerosis controls were treatment-naive patients with stable or active relapsing-remitting disease fulfilling revised McDonald criteria. CD8+ TEMRA cells were enriched by FACS, while bulk CD8+ and CD4+ T cells were purified by magnetic negative isolation. Blood was drawn into EDTA tubes, processed within 24 hours, and PBMCs were isolated by density gradient centrifugation. PBMCs destined for TCR sequencing were cryopreserved in liquid nitrogen and later thawed in a 37 °C water bath. The sorted or isolated CD4+, CD8+ and CD8+ TEMRA cells had a purity of 90% or higher.

Sequencing was done on a sample of CD4+ T cells from PBMCs. This receptor was taken from a human donor with multiple sclerosis. The V and J genes are TRBV5-1 and TRBJ2-7, with 12 middle bases fitting TRBD2. The sequenced DNA: TGCGCCAGCAGACGGACTAGCGGGACTTCCTACGAGCAGTACTTC. The encoded protein is CASRRTSGTSYEQYF.